This T cell receptor (beta chain) was identified in a study of shared clonotypes between healthy human individuals. Study summary: The study used three CD4 naive, three CD4 memory, two CD8 naive and one CD8 memory plate per donor. Findings and limits, study-wide: Only blood was sampled, and tissue TCR repertoires likely differ from blood ones. Naive CD4 clonotype sharing across several donors was 5% to 6%.

About this clone itself: Its target is unknown.

A CD45RA-negative memory subset and a CD45RA+ naive subset were separated from the CD4+ cells. The length of the CDR3 is 14 residues. The ends lost 8 bases at V and 3 bases at J; junction bases unmatched: 9. CDR1 and CDR2 (germline): SQVTM, ANQGSEA. Assay: immunoSEQ multiplex PCR; the TCRdb copy retains only in-frame clones and omits some. The table shows 2,500,000 or so clones, with roughly 93% occurring only once. This clonotype was sampled from a man aged 18 to 29 in good health. Some clones in this sample may be carry-over from other donors' samples. The chain has TRBV29-1 and TRBJ2-3; TRBD1 matches 9 bases. Sequencing was carried out using naive CD4+ T cells from PBMCs. Stated subset: CD45RA+ positively selected. The chain's CDR3 is CSQPPGTGTDTQYF. The CDR3, as DNA: TGCAGCCAACCCCCGGGGACAGGGACAGATACGCAGTATTTT.